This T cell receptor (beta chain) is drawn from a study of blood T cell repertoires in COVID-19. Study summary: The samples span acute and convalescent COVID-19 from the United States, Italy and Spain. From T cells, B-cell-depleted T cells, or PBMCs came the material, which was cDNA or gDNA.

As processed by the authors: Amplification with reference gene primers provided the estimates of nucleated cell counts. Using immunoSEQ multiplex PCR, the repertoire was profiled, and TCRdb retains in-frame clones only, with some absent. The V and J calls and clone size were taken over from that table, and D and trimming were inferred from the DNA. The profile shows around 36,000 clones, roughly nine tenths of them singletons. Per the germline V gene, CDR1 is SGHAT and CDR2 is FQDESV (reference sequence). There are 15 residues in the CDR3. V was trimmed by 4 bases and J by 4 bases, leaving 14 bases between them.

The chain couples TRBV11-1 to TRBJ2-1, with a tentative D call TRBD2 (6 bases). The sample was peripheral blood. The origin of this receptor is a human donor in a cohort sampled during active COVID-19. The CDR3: CASSWVGGLYNEQFF. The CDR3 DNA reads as TGTGCCAGCAGCTGGGTGGGGGGTCTTTACAATGAGCAGTTCTTC.